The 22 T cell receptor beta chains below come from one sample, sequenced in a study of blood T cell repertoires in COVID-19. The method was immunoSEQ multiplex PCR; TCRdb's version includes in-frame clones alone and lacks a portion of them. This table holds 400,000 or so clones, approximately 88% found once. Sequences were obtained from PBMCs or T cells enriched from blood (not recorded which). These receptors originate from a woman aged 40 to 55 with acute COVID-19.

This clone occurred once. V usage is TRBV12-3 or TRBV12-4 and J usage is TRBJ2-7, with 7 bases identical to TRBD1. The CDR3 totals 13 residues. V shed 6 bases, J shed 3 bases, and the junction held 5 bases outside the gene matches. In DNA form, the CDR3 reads TGTGCCAGCAGCGGGACAGTCTTCTACGAGCAGTACTTC. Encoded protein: CASSGTVFYEQYF.

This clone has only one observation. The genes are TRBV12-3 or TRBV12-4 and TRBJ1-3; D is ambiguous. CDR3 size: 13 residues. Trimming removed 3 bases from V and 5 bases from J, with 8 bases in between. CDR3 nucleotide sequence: TGTGCCAGCAGTTTGGCCGGGAGAAACACCATATATTTT. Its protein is CASSLAGRNTIYF.

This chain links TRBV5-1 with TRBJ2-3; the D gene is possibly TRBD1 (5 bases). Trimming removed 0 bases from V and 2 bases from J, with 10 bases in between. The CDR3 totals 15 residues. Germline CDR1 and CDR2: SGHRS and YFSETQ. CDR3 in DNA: TGCGCCAGCAGCTTGGTCTCGACAGACACAGATACGCAGTATTTT. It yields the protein CASSLVSTDTDTQYF.

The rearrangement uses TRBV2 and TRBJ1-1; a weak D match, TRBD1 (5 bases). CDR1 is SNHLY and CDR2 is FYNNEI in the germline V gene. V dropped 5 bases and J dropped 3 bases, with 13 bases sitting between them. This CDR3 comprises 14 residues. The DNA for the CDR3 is TGTGCCAGCAGTCTTAACCGGGGGGACACTGAAGCTTTCTTT. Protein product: CASSLNRGDTEAFF.

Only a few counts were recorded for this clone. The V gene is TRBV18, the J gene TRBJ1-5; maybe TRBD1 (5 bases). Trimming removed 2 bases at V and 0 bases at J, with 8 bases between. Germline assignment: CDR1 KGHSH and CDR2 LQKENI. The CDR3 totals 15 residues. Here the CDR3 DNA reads TGTGCCAGCTCACCAACAGGAATTAGCAATCAGCCCCAGCATTTT. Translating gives CASSPTGISNQPQHF.

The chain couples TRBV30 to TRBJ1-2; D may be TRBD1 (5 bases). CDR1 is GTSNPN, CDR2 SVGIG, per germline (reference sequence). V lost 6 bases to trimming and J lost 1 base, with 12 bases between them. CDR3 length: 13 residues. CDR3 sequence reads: CACGGKHNYGYTF. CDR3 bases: TGTGCCTGCGGGGGGAAACATAACTATGGCTACACCTTC.

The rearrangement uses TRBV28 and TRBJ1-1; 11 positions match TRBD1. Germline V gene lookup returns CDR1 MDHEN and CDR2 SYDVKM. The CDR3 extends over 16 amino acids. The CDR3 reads CATARSPGQGVTEAFF. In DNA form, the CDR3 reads TGTGCGACAGCACGGTCCCCGGGACAGGGGGTGACTGAAGCTTTCTTT.

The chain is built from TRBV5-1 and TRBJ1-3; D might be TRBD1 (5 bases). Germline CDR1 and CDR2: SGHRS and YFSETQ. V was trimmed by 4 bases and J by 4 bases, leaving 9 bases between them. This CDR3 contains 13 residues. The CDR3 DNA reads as TGCGCCAGCAGCCCAGGGAACGGAAACACCATATATTTT. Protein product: CASSPGNGNTIYF.

The CDR3 DNA is TGTGCCAGCAGCCATTTGGGGGGCACTGAAGCTTTCTTT. Translating it yields CASSHLGGTEAFF. The chain carries TRBV14 and TRBJ1-1, with D possibly matching TRBD1 (5 bases). Per germline, CDR1 SGHDN and CDR2 FVKESK. V shed 3 bases and J shed 4 bases, with 9 bases lying between them. The CDR3 runs 13 residues.

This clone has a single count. This chain's CDR3 is CASSSDKDNIQYF. The CDR3 DNA follows: TGCGCCAGCAGCTCCGACAAAGACAACATTCAGTACTTC. This chain uses TRBV5-1 with TRBJ2-4, with D hard to call. Germline V lookup: CDR1 SGHRS, CDR2 YFSETQ. CDR3 length: 13 amino acids. The ends were cut back, 3 bases at V and 7 bases at J, with 11 bases in the middle. The variable domain in full, with the rest retrieved from reference TRBV5-1 and TRBJ2-4, is KAGVTQTPRYLIKTRGQQVTLSCSPISGHRSVSWYQQTPGQGLQFLFEYFSETQRNKGNFPGRFSGRQFSNSRSEMNVSTLELGDSALYLCASSSDKDNIQYFGAGTRLSVL.

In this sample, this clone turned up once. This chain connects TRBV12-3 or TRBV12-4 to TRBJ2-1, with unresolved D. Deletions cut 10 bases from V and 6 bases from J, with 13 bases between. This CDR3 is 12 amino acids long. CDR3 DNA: TGTGCCACCACCCTGGCGGCCAATGAGCAGTTCTTC. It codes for CATTLAANEQFF.

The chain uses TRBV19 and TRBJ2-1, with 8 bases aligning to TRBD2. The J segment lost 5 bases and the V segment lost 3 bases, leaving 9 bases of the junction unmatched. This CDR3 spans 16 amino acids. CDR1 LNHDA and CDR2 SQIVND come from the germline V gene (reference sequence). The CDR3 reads CASSIYAGGHNNEQFF. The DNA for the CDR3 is TGTGCCAGTAGTATCTATGCGGGGGGTCATAACAATGAGCAGTTCTTC.

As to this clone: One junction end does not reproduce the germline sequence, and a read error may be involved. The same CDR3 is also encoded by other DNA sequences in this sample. CDR3 coding DNA: TGTGCCAGCAGCCATAACTCAGGACGGGATCCCCTCCATTTT. Amino acids: CASSHNSGRDPLHF. The V call is TRBV5-4, the J call TRBJ1-6; D gene uncertain. The germline gives CDR1 SGHNT, CDR2 YYREEE (reference sequence). The CDR3 consists of 14 residues.

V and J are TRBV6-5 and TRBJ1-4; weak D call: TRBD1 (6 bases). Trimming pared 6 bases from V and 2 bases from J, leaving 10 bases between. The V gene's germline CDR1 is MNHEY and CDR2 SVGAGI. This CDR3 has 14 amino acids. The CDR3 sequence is CASRQGSTNEKLFF. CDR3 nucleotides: TGTGCCAGCAGGCAGGGGTCGACTAATGAAAAACTGTTTTTT.

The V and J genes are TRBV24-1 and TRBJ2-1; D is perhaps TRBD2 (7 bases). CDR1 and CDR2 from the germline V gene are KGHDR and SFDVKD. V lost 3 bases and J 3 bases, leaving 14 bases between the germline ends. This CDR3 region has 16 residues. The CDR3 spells CATSDGRGAFYNEQFF. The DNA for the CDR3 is TGTGCCACCAGTGATGGACGGGGGGCATTCTACAATGAGCAGTTCTTC.

The CDR3 region has the DNA TGTGCCAGCTCAAGGAACTGGGGGGGCAATCAGCCCCAGCATTTT. Residues: CASSRNWGGNQPQHF. The rearrangement links TRBV19 to TRBJ1-5; D is possibly TRBD1 (5 bases). Trimming cost V 9 bases and J 2 bases, with 17 bases left between them. The CDR3 spans 15 residues. Germline values: CDR1 LNHDA, CDR2 SQIVND (reference sequence).

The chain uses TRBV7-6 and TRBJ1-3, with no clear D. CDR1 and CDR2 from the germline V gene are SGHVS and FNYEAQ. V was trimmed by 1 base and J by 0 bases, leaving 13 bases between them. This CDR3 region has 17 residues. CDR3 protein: CASSLGPVPSSGNTIYF. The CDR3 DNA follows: TGTGCCAGCAGCTTAGGTCCTGTACCGAGCTCTGGAAACACCATATATTTT.

CDR3 sequence reads: CASSLGNRGSRTF. The CDR3 DNA sequence: TGTGCCAGCAGCCTGGGGAATAGGGGGTCTCGCACCTTC. This rearrangement joins TRBV3-1 (or the pseudogene TRBV3-2) to TRBJ1-2; tentatively, D is TRBD1 (6 bases). V lost 4 bases and J lost 13, with 19 bases in between. This CDR3 is built from 13 residues. In germline, CDR1 is LGHDT, CDR2 YNNKEL (reference sequence).

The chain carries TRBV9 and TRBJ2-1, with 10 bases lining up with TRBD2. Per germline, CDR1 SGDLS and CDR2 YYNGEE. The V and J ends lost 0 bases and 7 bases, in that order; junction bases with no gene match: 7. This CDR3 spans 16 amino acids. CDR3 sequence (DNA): TGTGCCAGCAGCGTAGGGAGCGGGGGGGTTCAGAATGAGCAGTTCTTC. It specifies CASSVGSGGVQNEQFF.

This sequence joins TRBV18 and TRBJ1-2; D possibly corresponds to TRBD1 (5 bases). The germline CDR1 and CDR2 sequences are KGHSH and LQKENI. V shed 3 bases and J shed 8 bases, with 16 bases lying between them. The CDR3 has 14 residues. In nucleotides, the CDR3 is TGTGCCAGCTCACCGGGAGCCAGGGAGGAAGGCTACACCTTC. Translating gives CASSPGAREEGYTF.

The CDR3 reads CASSLGSTPNTEAFF. The CDR3 DNA follows: TGTGCCAGCAGCTTGGGGAGTACCCCGAACACTGAAGCTTTCTTT. The chain is built from TRBV7-8 and TRBJ1-1, with D unresolved. Germline-derived CDR1 and CDR2 are SGHVS and FQNEAQ. The CDR3 has 15 residues. The V end lost 3 bases, the J end lost 1 base, and 12 bases lay between the germline ends.

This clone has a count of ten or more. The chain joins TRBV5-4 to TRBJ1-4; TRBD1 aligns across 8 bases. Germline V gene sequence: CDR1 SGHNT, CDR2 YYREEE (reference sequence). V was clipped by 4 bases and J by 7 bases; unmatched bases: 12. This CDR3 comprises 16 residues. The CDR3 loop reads CASSPTGGAWGEKLFF. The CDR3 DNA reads TGTGCCAGCAGCCCAACAGGGGGGGCTTGGGGTGAAAAACTGTTTTTT.